The TCR beta chain under discussion was sequenced for a study of identical twins. The CDR3 spans 15 residues. Germline V gene sequence: CDR1 SGHRS, CDR2 YFSETQ. V was pared by 4 bases and J by 6 bases, with 12 bases of the junction left unmatched. This clonotype was counted many times. With template switching, a universal primer site was added, and the cDNA carried unique molecular identifiers. One entry per CDR3 protein results from TCRdb running MiXCR on the 5' RACE reads. The sample consists of hundreds of thousands of distinct CDR3 sequences, 6.1% of them appearing once. This TCR came from a man aged 18 to 29 in good health. The chain joins TRBV5-1 to TRBJ2-7; 8 positions match TRBD1. Specimen: naive T cells sorted from blood. The DNA for the CDR3 is TGCGCCAGCAGCGTCCGGACAGGGAAATCGTCCGAGCAGTACTTC. It is translated as CASSVRTGKSSEQYF.